The 27 T cell receptor beta chains listed next were all sequenced from one sample in a study of T cells in localized non-small cell lung cancer. Profiled with immunoSEQ multiplex PCR; TCRdb holds only in-frame clones, not every one. Of 70,000 to 100,000 clones listed, approximately 91% are singletons. Here the sequenced sample was PBMCs, taken before any cancer treatment. These receptors were obtained from a woman aged 35 to 70 with stage II squamous cell lung carcinoma.

The chain combines TRBV28 with TRBJ1-5; 7 bases are a match to TRBD1. J gave up 6 bases and V 8 bases, and 13 bases lay outside the gene matches. This CDR3 has 15 amino acids. The V gene's germline CDR1 is MDHEN and CDR2 SYDVKM. CDR3 sequence reads: CASVWGGGGGQPQHF. The CDR3 nucleotides read TGTGCCAGCGTCTGGGGGGGAGGGGGCGGTCAGCCCCAGCATTTT.

V is TRBV6-5 and J is TRBJ1-2, with a tentative D call TRBD1 (6 bases). CDR1 is MNHEY and CDR2 is SVGAGI in the germline V gene. The CDR3 loop spans 14 amino acids. V lost 6 bases, J lost 7 bases, and 18 bases lay in between. The CDR3 spells CASSRIGGSGGYTF. The DNA of the CDR3 is TGTGCCAGCAGCCGAATAGGGGGGTCTGGTGGCTACACCTTC.

The J gene is TRBJ2-4, the V gene TRBV2; perhaps D is TRBD1 or TRBD2 (5 bases each). The CDR3 runs to 12 residues. Germline CDR1 reads SNHLY; CDR2 reads FYNNEI. Trimming left V 5 bases short and J 15 bases short, with 17 bases between. CDR3 loop: CASSRITGLGYF. The DNA for the CDR3 is TGTGCCAGCAGTCGAATTACAGGACTGGGGTACTTC.

The chain has TRBV30 and TRBJ1-5, with D tentatively TRBD1 (5 bases). V was trimmed by 0 bases and J by 1 base, leaving 7 bases between them. CDR3 length equals 14 residues. The germline V gene encodes CDR1 GTSNPN and CDR2 SVGIG (reference sequence). In DNA, the CDR3 is TGTGCCTGGAGTGTATGGGGGAGCAATCAGCCCCAGCATTTT. It codes for CAWSVWGSNQPQHF.

The chain uses TRBV4-2 and TRBJ1-3; no reliable D call. The germline gives CDR1 LGHNA, CDR2 YNFKEQ. The CDR3 runs to 14 residues. V lost 0 bases, J lost 11 bases, and 14 bases lay in between. This chain's CDR3 is CASSQDPQGRAIYF. The CDR3, as DNA: TGTGCCAGCAGCCAAGATCCCCAAGGGCGCGCCATATATTTT.

V and J are TRBV2 and TRBJ1-1; D call uncertain. CDR1 and CDR2 from the germline V gene are SNHLY and FYNNEI. With 2 bases removed from V and 4 bases from J, the gap between germline ends came to 14 bases. The CDR3 covers 15 residues. CDR3 sequence (DNA): TGTGCCAGCAGTGAAAACACGTTTGGAATCACTGAAGCTTTCTTT. Encoded protein: CASSENTFGITEAFF.

V is TRBV5-1 and J is TRBJ2-7; 11 positions match TRBD1. The CDR3 is made up of 14 amino acids. The V gene's germline CDR1 is SGHRS and CDR2 YFSETQ. Trimming took 0 bases from V and 5 from J; bases not matched to a gene: 1. The CDR3 nucleotides read TGCGCCAGCAGCTTGGGGACAGGGGGCGACGAGCAGTACTTC. As protein: CASSLGTGGDEQYF.

The chain has TRBV28 and TRBJ2-3, with a tentative D call TRBD1 (5 bases). There are 16 residues in the CDR3. V lost 4 bases, J lost 5 bases, and 19 bases lay in between. Germline assignment: CDR1 MDHEN and CDR2 SYDVKM. This CDR3 reads CASSSPRQGIVDTQYF. In DNA, the CDR3 is TGTGCCAGCAGTTCCCCTCGCCAGGGTATTGTAGATACGCAGTATTTT.

This clone was seen a handful of times. V gene TRBV30 combines with J gene TRBJ2-4; D is unclear. The ends were cut back, 2 bases at V and 10 bases at J, with 21 bases in the middle. This CDR3 region has 15 residues. Germline V gives CDR1 GTSNPN, CDR2 SVGIG (reference sequence). This chain's CDR3 is CAWSLDGPDRSIQYF. CDR3 in DNA: TGTGCCTGGAGTCTAGACGGACCCGATAGGAGTATTCAGTACTTC.

This chain joins TRBV7-9 and TRBJ1-1, with D perhaps TRBD1 (5 bases). The CDR3 has 15 residues. V was trimmed by 4 bases and J by 1 base, leaving 13 bases between them. CDR1 SEHNR and CDR2 FQNEAQ come from the germline V gene (reference sequence). The CDR3: CASSSPRGPNTEAFF. The DNA for the CDR3 is TGTGCCAGCAGCTCGCCGCGGGGCCCGAACACTGAAGCTTTCTTT.

The chain recombines TRBV25-1 with TRBJ1-5; 11 bases are a match to TRBD1. V lost 4 bases and J lost 4; bases outside the gene matches: 6. The germline CDR1 and CDR2 sequences are MGHDK and SYGVNS. The CDR3 has 16 residues. The CDR3 reads CASSAPGTGGNQPQHF. CDR3 nucleotide sequence: TGTGCCAGCAGTGCACCCGGGACAGGGGGGAATCAGCCCCAGCATTTT.

This clone was detected only once. This chain joins TRBV28 and TRBJ2-7; TRBD1 aligns across 10 bases. With V trimmed by 5 bases and J by 5 bases, 9 bases remained unmatched. The length of the CDR3 is 15 residues. The germline gives CDR1 MDHEN, CDR2 SYDVKM. The CDR3 sequence is CASSLGGQGSHEQYF. CDR3 in DNA: TGTGCCAGCAGTCTAGGGGGACAGGGGTCCCACGAGCAGTACTTC.

As concerns this clone: The sample carries other DNA sequences with the same CDR3. This chain uses TRBV11-3 with TRBJ2-3; 8 nucleotides match TRBD1. The germline V gene encodes CDR1 SGHNT and CDR2 YENEEA. Trimming took 5 bases from V and 2 from J; bases not matched to a gene: 6. This CDR3 contains 15 residues. CDR3 bases: TGTGCCAGCAGCCCAGGGGGCGGACCCACAGATACGCAGTATTTT. As protein: CASSPGGGPTDTQYF.

The gene calls are TRBV5-6 and TRBJ2-2; a weak D match, TRBD2 (6 bases). The V end was cut by 3 bases, the J end by 3 bases, with 12 bases between. The germline V gene encodes CDR1 SGHDT and CDR2 YYEEEE. This CDR3 comprises 15 residues. The CDR3 reads CASSWGLDHTGELFF. In DNA, the CDR3 is TGTGCCAGCAGCTGGGGACTGGATCACACCGGGGAGCTGTTTTTT.

The rearrangement links TRBV5-1 to TRBJ2-5, with D perhaps TRBD2 (5 bases). Trimming removed 4 bases at V and 4 bases at J, with 17 bases between. The CDR3 is made up of 15 amino acids. Germline CDR1 and CDR2: SGHRS and YFSETQ. In nucleotides, the CDR3 is TGCGCCAGCAGCCTGGATGGTACTCGGGGAGAGACCCAGTACTTC. Translation: CASSLDGTRGETQYF.

The rearrangement uses TRBV5-8 and TRBJ1-2; perhaps TRBD1 as D (5 bases). V dropped 4 bases and J dropped 5 bases, with 21 bases sitting between them. CDR1 and CDR2 from the germline V gene are SGHTS and YDEGEE. The CDR3 runs 16 residues. The CDR3 loop is CASSAGLLSSSYGYTF. DNA for the CDR3: TGTGCCAGCAGCGCGGGACTGCTAAGTTCGAGTTATGGCTACACCTTC.

This chain joins TRBV19 and TRBJ1-1, with D uncertain. Trimming cost V 1 base and J 3 bases, with 15 bases left between them. Germline V gives CDR1 LNHDA, CDR2 SQIVND (reference sequence). This CDR3 contains 16 residues. CDR3 region: CASSIAFQARDTEAFF. For the CDR3, the DNA is TGTGCCAGTAGTATAGCCTTCCAGGCCCGGGACACTGAAGCTTTCTTT.

The chain recombines TRBV27 with TRBJ2-5; D is unclear. Germline V gives CDR1 MNHEY, CDR2 SMNVEV (reference sequence). V was trimmed by 6 bases and J by 4 bases, leaving 9 bases between them. CDR3 length: 12 residues. CDR3 in amino acids: CASSKGRETQYF. The CDR3 nucleotides are TGTGCCAGCAGCAAAGGCCGAGAGACCCAGTACTTC.

The chain recombines TRBV19 with TRBJ1-1; D remains unclear. CDR3 length equals 13 residues. Germline assignment: CDR1 LNHDA and CDR2 SQIVND (reference sequence). Deletions cut 6 bases from V and 4 bases from J, with 12 bases between. CDR3: CASRLLASTEAFF. CDR3 coding DNA: TGTGCCAGTAGACTCCTGGCGAGCACTGAAGCTTTCTTT.

A note on this clone: The junction and the germline gene differ at one end; a read error may be behind it. The chain joins TRBV15 to TRBJ1-2; no reliable D call. The CDR3 length is 13 residues. From germline, CDR1 is LNHNV and CDR2 YYDKDF (reference sequence). CDR3 region: CATSRTDHYGYTF. Here the CDR3 DNA reads TGTGCCACTAGCAGAACAGATCACTATGGCTACACCTTC.

The CDR3 sequence: CAWSGSQNYGYTF. The DNA of the CDR3 is TGTGCCTGGAGTGGGAGTCAGAACTATGGCTACACCTTC. V and J are TRBV30 and TRBJ1-2; D is unclear. CDR3 length: 13 amino acids. Trimming left V 1 base short and J 2 bases short, with 8 bases between. Germline CDR1 GTSNPN, CDR2 SVGIG (reference sequence).

The V call is TRBV6-5, the J call TRBJ2-1; D is perhaps TRBD1 (7 bases). CDR1 is MNHEY and CDR2 is SVGAGI in the germline V gene. With 7 bases removed from V and 12 bases from J, the gap between germline ends came to 22 bases. This CDR3 comprises 14 residues. CDR3 nucleotides: TGTGCCAGCAAGACAGGGAATTGGGACTCCCGGCAGTTCTTC. Translated, it gives CASKTGNWDSRQFF.

This sequence joins TRBV18 and TRBJ1-1, with D possibly being TRBD1 (6 bases). Germline CDR1 and CDR2: KGHSH and LQKENI. Trimming shortened V by 5 bases and J by 1 base, and 14 bases separated the two germline ends. CDR3 length: 15 residues. The CDR3 DNA is TGTGCCAGCTCATCGAATAGACAGGAGAACACTGAAGCTTTCTTT. Translation: CASSSNRQENTEAFF.

The chain carries TRBV5-8 and TRBJ1-5; 10 nucleotides line up with TRBD1. This CDR3 contains 17 residues. J gave up 2 bases and V 2 bases, and 7 bases lay outside the gene matches. The V gene's germline CDR1 is SGHTS and CDR2 YDEGEE. DNA for the CDR3: TGTGCCAGCAGCTTCGACAGGGGGCTGTCAGGCAATCAGCCCCAGCATTTT. The encoded protein is CASSFDRGLSGNQPQHF.

V gene TRBV7-9 combines with J gene TRBJ2-7; D tentatively reads TRBD1 or TRBD2 (6 bases each). CDR1 and CDR2 from the germline V gene are SEHNR and FQNEAQ (reference sequence). Trimming took off 4 bases at V and 2 bases at J, with 12 bases between the two ends. This CDR3 has 14 residues. The CDR3 is CASSSQGGTYEQYF. DNA for the CDR3: TGTGCCAGCAGCTCACAGGGAGGAACCTACGAGCAGTACTTC.

This chain links TRBV15 with TRBJ1-5; maybe TRBD1 (5 bases). CDR3 length: 15 residues. V was trimmed by 4 bases and J by 5 bases, leaving 15 bases between them. CDR1 and CDR2 (germline): LNHNV, YYDKDF (reference sequence). Here the CDR3 reads CATSIQPGTYQPQHF. The DNA for the CDR3 is TGTGCCACCAGCATCCAACCCGGGACTTATCAGCCCCAGCATTTT.

The genes are TRBV11-2 and TRBJ2-7; TRBD1 or TRBD2 may be the D gene (5 bases each). Trimming removed 5 bases at V and 1 base at J, with 12 bases between. Looked up from germline, CDR1 is SGHAT and CDR2 is FQNNGV. The CDR3 length is 14 residues. Written as DNA, the CDR3 is TGTGCCAGCAGCCGGGGCCCTTATTCCTACGAGCAGTACTTC. The encoded protein is CASSRGPYSYEQYF.